The source of this T cell receptor beta chain is a study of PD-1 blockade in classical Hodgkin lymphoma. Findings and caveats of the study: Before treatment, complete responders showed about the same diversity as newly diagnosed patients. The study reported lower baseline TCR diversity in newly diagnosed patients than in healthy donors.

The assay was immunoSEQ multiplex PCR, and TCRdb's table has in-frame clones only and misses some. The sample yields roughly 40,000 clones, about 71% seen once. With no exception, relapse followed autologous stem cell transplantation in all patients, and brentuximab vedotin exposure varied. The patients, who had relapsed/refractory classical Hodgkin lymphoma, achieved best responses of complete response, partial response or progressive disease. V lost 1 base and J 4 bases, leaving 5 bases between the germline ends. Germline V lookup: CDR1 SGHRS, CDR2 YFSETQ. CDR3 length: 13 amino acids. As concerns this clone: As yet, its antigen is unknown. The sample holds other DNA sequences that translate to the same CDR3.

This TCR was recovered from a human donor with classical Hodgkin lymphoma. Sequenced here: peripheral blood mononuclear cells (PBMCs), sampled at baseline. The V and J genes are TRBV5-1 and TRBJ2-2; unclear D gene. This chain's CDR3 is CASSLQGTGELFF. The CDR3 DNA reads as TGCGCCAGCAGCTTGCAAGGCACCGGGGAGCTGTTTTTT.